The sequence of this T cell receptor (beta chain) was determined in a study of T-cell memory formation after mild COVID-19. Study information: TCR clusters were mostly confined to one donor each.

Study-wide results and limits: Pre-infection memory contained some responding clones, which suggested that cross-reactive memory had joined. CD4+ bias marked clones expanding day 15 to 37, unlike balanced contracting clones.

TCRalpha and TCRbeta libraries used 5'RACE with constant-segment primers and UMIs. TCRdb independently ran MiXCR on the 5' RACE reads; one entry per CDR3 protein. The sample includes 300,000 to 350,000 distinct CDR3 sequences, more than 13% of them seen just once. This clonotype was counted between two and nine times. The antigen is not known. Source material: PBMCs or a T cell subset sorted from them (not recorded which). The clonotype originates from a man aged 18 to 30 who had mild COVID-19 (a few samples of this study predate the infection). Cell type and time point are not known.

The CDR3 coding sequence is TGCAGTGCTAGAGCATCAATCACTTATAGCGGGGGTGGGAATACGCAGTATTTT. Protein sequence: CSARASITYSGGGNTQYF. The V call is TRBV20-1, the J call TRBJ2-3, with 9 bases lining up with TRBD2. The V and J ends lost 1 base and 7 bases, in that order; junction bases with no gene match: 18. The CDR3 covers 18 residues. Looked up from germline, CDR1 is DFQATT and CDR2 is SNEGSKA (reference sequence).